These T cell receptor beta chains were read from a single sample in a study of identical twins. TCRdb redid the calling of the 5' RACE reads with MiXCR, one entry per CDR3 protein. The sample contains hundreds of thousands of distinct CDR3 sequences, 21% of which appear only once. The same data also went into a second study, on T cells expressing NK-cell markers.

The sample comprised PBMCs. These receptors originate from a woman aged 18-29 years in good health. Both conserved end residues are part of each CDR3. A D gene is named only where the DNA matches it firmly. Rows may omit the clone size; those that give it use once, few, many or a size class.

d_gene	v_gene	j_gene	abundance	CDR3aa	CDR3nt
TRBD2	TRBV5-4	TRBJ2-1	NA	CASSLMFPGLLNEQFF	TGTGCCAGCAGCCTGATGTTCCCGGGACTACTCAATGAGCAGTTCTTC
NA	TRBV6-2/TRBV6-3	TRBJ2-1	few	CASSWGREEQFF	TGTGCCAGCAGTTGGGGACGGGAGGAGCAGTTCTTC
TRBD2	TRBV19	TRBJ2-1	few	CASSPRLAGRYNEQFF	TGTGCCAGTAGTCCTAGACTAGCGGGAAGATACAATGAGCAGTTCTTC
NA	TRBV7-2	TRBJ2-5	NA	CASSLFGLQETQYF	TGTGCCAGCAGCTTATTCGGCCTCCAAGAGACCCAGTACTTC
TRBD2	TRBV9	TRBJ2-3	few	CASSVPGGARDTQYF	TGTGCCAGCAGCGTGCCCGGGGGGGCGAGGGATACGCAGTATTTT
NA	TRBV5-4	TRBJ2-1	once	CASSRTGRVNEQFF	TGTGCCAGCAGCCGAACTGGTCGGGTCAATGAGCAGTTCTTC
TRBD1	TRBV5-5	TRBJ2-7	few	CASSTGTGGFYEQYF	TGCGCCAGCAGCACCGGGACAGGGGGCTTCTACGAGCAGTACTTC
NA	TRBV11-2	TRBJ2-3	once	CASSLGVRWGPRATDTQYF	TGTGCCAGCAGCTTGGGGGTGAGGTGGGGCCCCCGGGCCACAGATACGCAGTATTTT
NA	TRBV6-5	TRBJ2-1	NA	CASSYAGTSYNEQFF	TGTGCCAGCAGTTACGCCGGGACCTCTTACAATGAGCAGTTCTTC
TRBD2	TRBV7-9	TRBJ2-1	many	CASSLTRGGYNEQFF	TGTGCCAGCAGTTTAACCCGGGGGGGATACAATGAGCAGTTCTTC
TRBD2	TRBV24-1	TRBJ2-1	NA	CATSDPGTSPNNEQFF	TGTGCCACCAGTGATCCCGGGACTAGCCCCAACAATGAGCAGTTCTTC
TRBD2	TRBV10-3	TRBJ2-3	few	CAISEVAGGTDTQYF	TGTGCCATCAGTGAAGTGGCGGGGGGCACAGATACGCAGTATTTT
NA	TRBV20-1	TRBJ2-5	few	CSAHERRGPETQYF	TGCAGTGCCCACGAGCGTCGCGGGCCGGAGACCCAGTACTTC
NA	TRBV6-1	TRBJ2-2	few	CASRRRDDVGELFF	TGTGCCAGCAGACGGCGGGACGACGTCGGGGAGCTGTTTTTT
TRBD2	TRBV20-1	TRBJ2-1	many	CSAFGLADNNEQFF	TGCAGTGCTTTTGGACTAGCGGACAACAATGAGCAGTTCTTC
NA	TRBV12-3/TRBV12-4	TRBJ1-3	many	CAGEKRNTIYF	TGTGCCGGAGAAAAACGGAACACCATATATTTT
NA	TRBV4-2	TRBJ2-6	NA	CASSHAYGGKASGANVLTF	TGTGCCAGCAGCCACGCCTATGGAGGAAAGGCCTCCGGGGCCAACGTCCTGACTTTC
NA	TRBV5-1	TRBJ1-1	NA	CASSRPVRGEMNTEAFF	TGCGCCAGCAGCCGTCCGGTGCGGGGGGAGATGAACACTGAAGCTTTCTTT
NA	TRBV15	TRBJ1-4	NA	CATSRDREEKLFF	TGTGCCACCAGCAGAGATCGGGAGGAAAAACTGTTTTTT
NA	TRBV29-1	TRBJ1-5	many	CSVGGGDQPQHF	TGCAGCGTTGGCGGGGGGGACCAGCCCCAGCATTTT
NA	TRBV28	TRBJ2-7	NA	CASSSRTARTFYEQYF	TGTGCCAGCAGTTCCCGGACAGCGAGGACCTTCTACGAGCAGTACTTC
TRBD2	TRBV6-4	TRBJ2-1	NA	CASSESRPGLAGGQSSYNEQFF	TGTGCCAGCAGTGAGTCTCGACCGGGACTAGCGGGGGGGCAGAGCTCCTACAATGAGCAGTTCTTC
TRBD1	TRBV7-9	TRBJ2-7	NA	CASSLPAGTGGSYEQYF	TGTGCCAGCAGCTTACCCGCCGGGACAGGGGGCTCCTACGAGCAGTACTTC
TRBD2	TRBV6-1	TRBJ2-3	few	CASRGGFPDTTDTQYF	TGTGCCAGCAGGGGAGGGTTCCCAGACACCACAGATACGCAGTATTTT
NA	TRBV2	TRBJ2-1	NA	CASLQGRNEQFF	TGTGCCAGCCTACAGGGCCGTAATGAGCAGTTCTTC
NA	TRBV12-3/TRBV12-4	TRBJ1-2	many	CASSLGLRRGYTF	TGTGCCAGCAGCCTCGGGCTGCGACGCGGCTACACCTTC
TRBD1	TRBV6-5	TRBJ2-7	many	CAAGTAYYEQYF	TGTGCCGCCGGGACAGCCTACTACGAGCAGTACTTC
TRBD2	TRBV12-3/TRBV12-4	TRBJ2-1	many	CASRTSGNEQFF	TGTGCCAGCCGCACTAGCGGCAATGAGCAGTTCTTC
NA	TRBV5-1	TRBJ2-7	NA	CASSSGTKVDEQYF	TGCGCCAGCAGCTCCGGGACAAAGGTCGACGAGCAGTACTTC
NA	TRBV5-5	TRBJ2-3	few	CASSPGGMADTQYF	TGTGCCAGCAGCCCCGGGGGAATGGCAGATACGCAGTATTTT
TRBD1	TRBV10-2	TRBJ2-5	few	CASSTGAETQYF	TGCGCCAGCAGTACAGGGGCCGAGACCCAGTACTTC
NA	TRBV29-1	TRBJ2-7	many	CSVERRGLGNEQYF	TGCAGCGTTGAAAGGAGGGGGCTTGGGAACGAGCAGTACTTC
TRBD1	TRBV25-1	TRBJ1-5	NA	CASRGQGAGQPQHF	TGTGCCAGCAGGGGACAGGGGGCCGGGCAGCCCCAGCATTTT
TRBD2	TRBV5-1	TRBJ2-1	few	CASSLELSGSNNEQFF	TGCGCCAGCAGCTTAGAACTTAGCGGGAGTAACAATGAGCAGTTCTTC
TRBD1	TRBV13	TRBJ2-2	NA	CASRGTGLSTGELFF	TGTGCCAGCAGGGGGACAGGTTTGTCCACCGGGGAGCTGTTTTTT
NA	TRBV5-1	TRBJ1-1	NA	CASSPASGTWGAFF	TGCGCCAGCAGCCCCGCCTCCGGGACTTGGGGGGCTTTCTTT
TRBD2	TRBV15	TRBJ2-1	few	CATSWGRAGDLEQFF	TGTGCCACCAGCTGGGGTCGGGCGGGAGACCTAGAGCAGTTCTTC
TRBD1	TRBV20-1	TRBJ1-5	NA	CSANRGDQPQHF	TGCAGTGCTAACAGGGGCGACCAGCCCCAGCATTTT
NA	TRBV7-9	TRBJ2-1	NA	CASSPRRSSSYNEQFF	TGTGCCAGCAGCCCAAGGCGATCGAGCTCCTACAATGAGCAGTTCTTC
TRBD2	TRBV5-1	TRBJ2-3	few	CASSSRLAGSASTDTQYF	TGCGCCAGCAGCTCAAGACTAGCGGGATCCGCTAGCACAGATACGCAGTATTTT
NA	TRBV27	TRBJ2-6	NA	CASSRLLSSNSGANVLTF	TGTGCCAGCAGTCGCTTGTTATCATCAAACTCTGGGGCCAACGTCCTGACTTTC
TRBD2	TRBV4-3	TRBJ2-3	NA	CASSQVAGGLSDTQYF	TGCGCCAGCAGCCAAGTAGCGGGAGGTTTATCAGATACGCAGTATTTT
NA	TRBV6-1	TRBJ2-7	once	CASSEGGGEPYEQYF	TGTGCCAGCAGTGAAGGAGGAGGAGAGCCCTACGAGCAGTACTTC
NA	TRBV27	TRBJ1-1	NA	CASSLSINLPDTEAFF	TGTGCCAGCAGTTTATCGATCAACCTGCCGGACACTGAAGCTTTCTTT
NA	TRBV6-2/TRBV6-3	TRBJ2-5	few	CASSLTRPGVIETQYF	TGTGCCAGCAGTCTCACAAGGCCGGGAGTGATCGAGACCCAGTACTTC
NA	TRBV20-1	TRBJ1-1	NA	CSANTQGTEAFF	TGCAGTGCCAACACACAGGGTACTGAAGCTTTCTTT
TRBD2	TRBV12-5	TRBJ2-1	NA	CASGLQATSGAYNEQFF	TGTGCTAGTGGCCTCCAAGCAACTAGCGGGGCGTACAATGAGCAGTTCTTC
NA	TRBV5-1	TRBJ2-3	NA	CASSPQASTDTQYF	TGCGCCAGCAGCCCGCAAGCGAGCACAGATACGCAGTATTTT
TRBD2	TRBV29-1	TRBJ2-1	few	CSVTSGGLYLGNEQFF	TGCAGCGTGACTAGCGGGGGGCTCTACTTAGGCAATGAGCAGTTCTTC
TRBD1	TRBV5-1	TRBJ2-5	few	CASSPDRGWQETQYF	TGCGCCAGCAGCCCGGACAGGGGTTGGCAAGAGACCCAGTACTTC
NA	TRBV20-1	TRBJ2-2	many	CSARFQTGELFF	TGCAGTGCTAGATTTCAGACCGGGGAGCTGTTTTTT